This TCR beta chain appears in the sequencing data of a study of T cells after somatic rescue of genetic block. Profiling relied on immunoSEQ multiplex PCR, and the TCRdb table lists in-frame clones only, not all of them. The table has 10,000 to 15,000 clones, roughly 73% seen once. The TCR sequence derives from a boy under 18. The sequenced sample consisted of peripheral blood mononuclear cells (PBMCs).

As DNA, the CDR3 is TGTGCCAGCAGTGCGCTAGCGGGAGGGGTGGATGAGCAGTTCTTC. Amino acid sequence: CASSALAGGVDEQFF. The chain employs TRBV6-4 and TRBJ2-1; 12 bases align to TRBD2. Unmatched junction bases numbered 6, after V lost 4 bases and J lost 8 bases. This CDR3 comprises 15 residues. In germline, CDR1 is MRHNA, CDR2 SNTAGT.